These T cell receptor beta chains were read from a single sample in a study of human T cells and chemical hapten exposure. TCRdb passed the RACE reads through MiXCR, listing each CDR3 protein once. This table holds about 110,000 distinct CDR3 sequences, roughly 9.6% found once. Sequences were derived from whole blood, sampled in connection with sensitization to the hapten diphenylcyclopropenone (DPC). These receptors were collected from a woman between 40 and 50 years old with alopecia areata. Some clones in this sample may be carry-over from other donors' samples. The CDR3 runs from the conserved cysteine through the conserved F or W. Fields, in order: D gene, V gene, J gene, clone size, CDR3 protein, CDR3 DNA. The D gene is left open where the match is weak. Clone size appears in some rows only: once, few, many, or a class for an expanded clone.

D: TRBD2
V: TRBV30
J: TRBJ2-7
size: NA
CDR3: CAWRSPGGSYEQYF
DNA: TGTGCCTGGAGATCCCCGGGAGGCTCCTACGAGCAGTACTTC

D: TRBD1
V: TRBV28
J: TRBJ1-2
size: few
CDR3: CASSLGTGGFYGYTF
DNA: TGTGCCAGCAGTTTAGGGACAGGGGGCTTCTATGGCTACACCTTC

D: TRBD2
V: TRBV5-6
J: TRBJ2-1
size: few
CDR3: CASSLATGVAGGLRYNEQFF
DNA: TGTGCCAGCAGCTTGGCTACGGGGGTAGCGGGAGGTCTAAGATACAATGAGCAGTTCTTC

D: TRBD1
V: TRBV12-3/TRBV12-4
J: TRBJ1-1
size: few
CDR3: CASSWGTESEAFF
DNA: TGTGCCAGCAGTTGGGGGACAGAAAGTGAAGCTTTCTTT

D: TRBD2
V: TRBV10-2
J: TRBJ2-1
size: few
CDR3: CASRDRTSGGANEQFF
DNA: TGCGCCAGCAGGGATAGGACTAGCGGGGGGGCCAATGAGCAGTTCTTC

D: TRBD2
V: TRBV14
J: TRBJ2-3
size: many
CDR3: CASSQDAGAGTDTQYF
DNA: TGTGCCAGCAGCCAAGATGCGGGAGCGGGTACAGATACGCAGTATTTT

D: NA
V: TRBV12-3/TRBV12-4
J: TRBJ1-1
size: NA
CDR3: CASSPSGRATEAFF
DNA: TGTGCCAGCAGTCCATCTGGACGTGCCACTGAAGCTTTCTTT

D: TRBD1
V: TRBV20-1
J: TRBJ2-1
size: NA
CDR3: CSARPRQGASYNEQFF
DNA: TGCAGTGCTAGACCGCGGCAGGGGGCCTCCTACAATGAGCAGTTCTTC

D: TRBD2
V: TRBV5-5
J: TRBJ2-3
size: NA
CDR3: CASSQGMGSGASTDTQYF
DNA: TGTGCCAGCAGCCAGGGTATGGGTAGCGGGGCTAGCACAGATACGCAGTATTTT

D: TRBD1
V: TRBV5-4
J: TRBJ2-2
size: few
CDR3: CASSDRTGGELFF
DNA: TGTGCCAGCAGCGACCGGACAGGCGGGGAGCTGTTTTTT

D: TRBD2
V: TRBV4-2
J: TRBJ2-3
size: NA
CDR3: CASSQRGLLAGASTDTQYF
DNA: TGTGCCAGCAGCCAGAGGGGTCTACTAGCGGGGGCGAGCACAGATACGCAGTATTTT

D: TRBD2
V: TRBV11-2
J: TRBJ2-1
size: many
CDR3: CASSLDRRGRPTSGRGNEQFF
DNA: TGTGCCAGCAGCTTAGATCGACGTGGGAGACCCACTAGCGGGAGAGGGAATGAGCAGTTCTTC

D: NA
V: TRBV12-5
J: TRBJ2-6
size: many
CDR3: CASGLDPVLTF
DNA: TGTGCTAGTGGTTTGGATCCCGTCCTGACTTTC

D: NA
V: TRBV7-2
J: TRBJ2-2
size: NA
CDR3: CASSGTGGTGELFF
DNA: TGTGCCAGCAGCGGTACCGGGGGCACCGGGGAGCTGTTTTTT

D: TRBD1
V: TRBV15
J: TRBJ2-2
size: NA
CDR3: CATSRGPGTGSGELFF
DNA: TGTGCCACCAGCAGAGGGCCCGGGACAGGCTCCGGGGAGCTGTTTTTT

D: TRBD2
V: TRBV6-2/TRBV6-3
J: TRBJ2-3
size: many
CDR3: CASTLAGQSDTQYF
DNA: TGTGCCAGCACCCTAGCGGGGCAATCAGATACGCAGTATTTT

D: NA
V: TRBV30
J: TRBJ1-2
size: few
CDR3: CAWSELAGGGYTF
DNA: TGTGCCTGGAGCGAATTGGCGGGGGGTGGCTACACCTTC

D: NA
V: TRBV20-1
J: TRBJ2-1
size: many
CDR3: CSAAPVGGTGTDYNEQFF
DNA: TGCAGTGCAGCTCCTGTAGGAGGCACCGGGACGGACTACAATGAGCAGTTCTTC

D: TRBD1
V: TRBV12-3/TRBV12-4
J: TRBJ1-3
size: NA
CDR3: CASNDRGVDTIYF
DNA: TGTGCCAGCAACGACAGGGGTGTGGACACCATATATTTT

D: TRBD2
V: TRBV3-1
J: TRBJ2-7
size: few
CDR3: CASSQGQRGSNEQYF
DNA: TGTGCCAGCAGCCAAGGTCAGCGGGGGTCAAACGAGCAGTACTTC

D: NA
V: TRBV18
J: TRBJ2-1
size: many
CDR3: CASSPRFRGEQFF
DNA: TGTGCCAGCTCACCGAGGTTCAGGGGAGAACAGTTCTTC

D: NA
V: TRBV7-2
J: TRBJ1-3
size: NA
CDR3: CASSLTGTYSGNTIYF
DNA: TGTGCCAGCAGCTTAACCGGGACTTACTCTGGAAACACCATATATTTT